Listed here are 28 T cell receptor beta chains from one sample, sequenced in a study of identical twins. TCRdb re-called the 5' RACE reads with MiXCR, one entry per CDR3 protein. Of fewer than 900,000 distinct CDR3 sequences listed, 15% to 20% are singletons. The data were also submitted as part of a second study, on T cells expressing NK-cell markers.

What was sequenced was PBMCs. The receptors stem from a woman in her late teens or twenties in good health.

This clonotype occurred many times. The gene calls are TRBV12-3 or TRBV12-4 and TRBJ1-5, with a weak D call TRBD1 (6 bases). The V and J ends lost 6 bases and 0 bases respectively, with 15 bases between them. CDR3 length equals 16 residues. The CDR3 DNA follows: TGTGCCAGCAGCCGCAGTCGAGGGGGTAGCAATCAGCCCCAGCATTTT. Protein: CASSRSRGGSNQPQHF.

This clonotype was seen repeatedly, ten times or more. The DNA of the CDR3 is TGTGCCAGCAGTTTAGTACTTGGGCCAGATACGCAGTATTTT. Translation: CASSLVLGPDTQYF. V usage is TRBV12-3 or TRBV12-4 and J usage is TRBJ2-3; no definite D call. The CDR3 is made up of 14 amino acids. The V and J ends lost 1 base and 4 bases respectively, with 9 bases between them.

In this sample, this clonotype turned up a few times. The chain is built from TRBV5-1 and TRBJ2-3, with a possible D match to TRBD2 (5 bases). The CDR3 consists of 14 residues. V was trimmed by 7 bases and J by 2 bases, leaving 14 bases between them. Germline values: CDR1 SGHRS, CDR2 YFSETQ. For the CDR3, the DNA is TGCGCCAGCGTTCTGGAGGCCTCCACAGATACGCAGTATTTT. Protein product: CASVLEASTDTQYF.

The sample holds a few counts of this clonotype. The rearrangement joins TRBV12-3 or TRBV12-4 to TRBJ1-2, with D uncertain. CDR3 size: 12 residues. The V end was cut by 7 bases, the J end by 5 bases, with 11 bases between. The chain's CDR3 is CASTLNLYGYTF. In nucleotides, the CDR3 is TGTGCCAGCACCTTAAACTTGTATGGCTACACCTTC.

The gene calls are TRBV2 and TRBJ2-7, with 7 bases fitting TRBD1. This CDR3 is 15 amino acids long. The V and J ends lost 4 bases and 4 bases, in that order; junction bases with no gene match: 10. The germline gives CDR1 SNHLY, CDR2 FYNNEI. The CDR3 region has the DNA TGTGCCAGCAGTGCCACCGGGACAGTGGTATACGAGCAGTACTTC. It translates to CASSATGTVVYEQYF. Supplemented by reference TRBV2 and TRBJ2-7, the full variable domain reads EPEVTQTPSHQVTQMGQEVILRCVPISNHLYFYWYRQILGQKVEFLVSFYNNEISEKSEIFDDQFSVERPDGSNFTLKIRSTKLEDSAMYFCASSATGTVVYEQYFGPGTRLTVT.

The rearrangement links TRBV12-3 or TRBV12-4 to TRBJ2-6; D uncertain. The length of the CDR3 is 14 residues. V shed 7 bases and J shed 0 bases, with 7 bases lying between them. DNA of the CDR3: TGTGCCAGCATCCGGAACTCTGGGGCCAACGTCCTGACTTTC. Its translation: CASIRNSGANVLTF.

The chain couples TRBV20-1 to TRBJ2-7, with D hard to call. Germline CDR1 reads DFQATT; CDR2 reads SNEGSKA (reference sequence). The CDR3 has 11 residues. V lost 4 bases to trimming and J lost 3 bases, with 7 bases between them. CDR3: CSAKGHYEQYF. The CDR3 DNA is TGCAGTGCTAAGGGCCACTACGAGCAGTACTTC.

This clonotype was observed many times. The V and J genes are TRBV6-5 and TRBJ1-5; tentative D call: TRBD1 (6 bases). V lost 2 bases and J lost 5, with 10 bases in between. This CDR3 is 14 amino acids long. Germline-derived CDR1 and CDR2 are MNHEY and SVGAGI. The CDR3 spells CASSYRRGDQPQHF. CDR3 DNA: TGTGCCAGCAGTTACCGCAGGGGAGATCAGCCCCAGCATTTT.

J is TRBJ2-5 and V is TRBV29-1; TRBD1 matches 10 bases. The germline V gene encodes CDR1 SQVTM and CDR2 ANQGSEA. There are 13 residues in the CDR3. After removal of 3 bases from V and 5 bases from J, the junction contained 3 bases not matched to a gene. CDR3 bases: TGCAGCGTTGACGCGGGACAGGGGGAGACCCAGTACTTC. Translated, it gives CSVDAGQGETQYF.

This clonotype came up a few times. The genes are TRBV20-1 and TRBJ2-3, with D maybe TRBD1 (5 bases). From germline, CDR1 is DFQATT and CDR2 SNEGSKA (reference sequence). V was trimmed by 0 bases and J by 14 bases, leaving 18 bases between them. CDR3 size: 13 residues. Here the CDR3 DNA reads TGCAGTGCTAGAGAGGGGCCCGACCGTAGGCCGTATTTT. Translating gives CSAREGPDRRPYF.

The rearrangement links TRBV4-3 to TRBJ2-2, with TRBD2 matching over 7 bases. With V trimmed by 4 bases and J by 4 bases, 9 bases remained unmatched. CDR1 and CDR2 (germline): LGHNA, YSLEER. This CDR3 region has 16 residues. CDR3 sequence: CASSREAGTFTGELFF. In nucleotides, the CDR3 is TGCGCCAGCAGCCGAGAAGCGGGGACTTTCACCGGGGAGCTGTTTTTT.

The table lists this clonotype with a few counts. The rearrangement links TRBV10-3 to TRBJ2-1; 9 bases are shared with TRBD2. The V segment lost 6 bases and the J segment 0 bases; nucleotides outside the gene matches: 12. This CDR3 spans 18 amino acids. Germline CDR1 and CDR2: ENHRY and SYGVKD. As DNA, the CDR3 is TGTGCCATCAGGGGGCTAGGGAGCGGGGGGAGCTCCTACAATGAGCAGTTCTTC. Its protein product is CAIRGLGSGGSSYNEQFF.

This clonotype was counted at least ten times. The chain recombines TRBV5-2 with TRBJ2-6; the DNA was not used to check the table's D call, TRBD1. TRBV5-2 is listed as a pseudogene. The CDR3 contains 24 residues. CDR3 nucleotide sequence: TGTGCCAGCAGGTTGATGACACAGGGGAATTTTCTTGTTATGAGCGGAGCTGGGGCCAACGTCCTGACTTTC. Protein: CASRLMTQGNFLVMSGAGANVLTF.

CDR3 in DNA: TGTGCCAGCAGTTACGGGACTAGCGGGAGGGATGAGCAGTTCTTC. This gives the protein CASSYGTSGRDEQFF. The chain recombines TRBV6-5 with TRBJ2-1, with 16 bases aligning to TRBD2. CDR1 and CDR2 from the germline V gene are MNHEY and SVGAGI. The CDR3 spans 15 residues. The trim removed 2 bases at V and 8 bases at J, leaving 0 bases unmatched.

The sample holds a few counts of this clonotype. The rearrangement uses TRBV5-1 and TRBJ2-3; no firm D call. Between the trimmed V and J ends, which lost 0 bases and 0 bases, there was a span of 5 bases. Germline CDR1 and CDR2: SGHRS and YFSETQ. The CDR3 covers 14 residues. This CDR3 reads CASSLVESTDTQYF. The CDR3, as DNA: TGCGCCAGCAGCTTGGTAGAGAGCACAGATACGCAGTATTTT.

In its sample, this clonotype was seen a few times. The genes are TRBV6-2 or TRBV6-3 and TRBJ2-6, with TRBD1 matching over 12 bases. The CDR3 sequence is 17 residues long. The germline gives CDR1 MNHEY, CDR2 SVGEGT. Trimming removed 6 bases from V and 0 bases from J; junction bases left unmatched: 3. The DNA of the CDR3 is TGTGCCAGCAGCAGGGGACAGGGGGCCTCTGGGGCCAACGTCCTGACTTTC. Its protein product is CASSRGQGASGANVLTF.

This chain joins TRBV25-1 and TRBJ2-1; D might be TRBD1 (5 bases). Looked up from germline, CDR1 is MGHDK and CDR2 is SYGVNS. Trimming took 5 bases from V and 10 from J, leaving 15 bases between them. This CDR3 contains 13 residues. CDR3 DNA sequence: TGTGCCAGCAGTCCCCCAGGGCCAGGAGAGCAGTTCTTC. Protein product: CASSPPGPGEQFF.

This clonotype has a handful of counts. V is TRBV20-1 and J is TRBJ2-2; maybe TRBD2 (6 bases). This CDR3 is built from 16 residues. Germline V gene lookup returns CDR1 DFQATT and CDR2 SNEGSKA (reference sequence). Deletions cut 0 bases from V and 1 base from J, with 12 bases between. The CDR3 protein is CSARDRRRGNTGELFF. The DNA for the CDR3 is TGCAGTGCTAGAGATCGGAGGAGGGGGAACACCGGGGAGCTGTTTTTT.

This clonotype was seen at least ten times. The chain carries TRBV10-1 and TRBJ2-5, with 9 nucleotides matching TRBD1. From germline, CDR1 is WNHNN and CDR2 SYGVQD (reference sequence). The CDR3 spans 13 residues. CDR3 residues: CGLDYRGRETQYF. In DNA, the CDR3 is TGCGGACTAGACTACAGGGGGCGAGAGACCCAGTACTTC.

This clonotype was detected a few times. The CDR3 loop reads CASSPRRLAVPFQETQYF. For the CDR3, the DNA is TGTGCCAGCAGCCCTCGGAGACTAGCGGTACCATTCCAAGAGACCCAGTACTTC. The chain recombines TRBV11-2 with TRBJ2-5, with 9 bases fitting TRBD2. Germline V gene data show CDR1 as SGHAT and CDR2 as FQNNGV. The CDR3 length is 18 residues. V gave up 5 bases and J gave up 1 base; unmatched junction bases: 14. The variable domain in full, completed from reference TRBV11-2 and TRBJ2-5, reads EAGVAQSPRYKIIEKRQSVAFWCNPISGHATLYWYQQILGQGPKLLIQFQNNGVVDDSQLPKDRFSAERLKGVDSTLKIQPAKLEDSAVYLCASSPRRLAVPFQETQYFGPGTRLLVL.

This clonotype was counted a few times. The genes are TRBV11-2 and TRBJ2-7; D is unresolved. Trimming removed 2 bases from V and 2 bases from J, with 7 bases in between. The V gene's germline CDR1 is SGHAT and CDR2 FQNNGV. CDR3 length equals 13 residues. The CDR3 loop reads CASSLQVTYEQYF. CDR3 bases: TGTGCCAGCAGCTTACAGGTAACCTACGAGCAGTACTTC.

This clonotype appeared a few times. The chain joins TRBV3-1 to TRBJ1-6; the D is unclear. The CDR3 is 15 amino acids. From germline, CDR1 is LGHDT and CDR2 YNNKEL (reference sequence). Trimming stripped 0 bases from V and 6 bases from J, with 9 bases between. CDR3 DNA sequence: TGTGCCAGCAGCCAAGAGGCCAGCTTTAATTCACCCCTCCACTTT. Amino acid sequence: CASSQEASFNSPLHF.

The V gene is TRBV4-3, the J gene TRBJ2-3; D not certain. V gave up 1 base and J gave up 4 bases, with 9 bases separating them. The germline CDR1 and CDR2 sequences are LGHNA and YSLEER. This CDR3 region has 14 residues. The CDR3 protein is CASSQVFKADTQYF. The CDR3 DNA reads TGCGCCAGCAGCCAAGTCTTCAAGGCAGATACGCAGTATTTT.

The genes are TRBV7-9 and TRBJ2-1; D ambiguous. Germline V gene sequence: CDR1 SEHNR, CDR2 FQNEAQ (reference sequence). The CDR3 contains 15 residues. V dropped 1 base and J dropped 2 bases, with 9 bases sitting between them. CDR3 bases: TGTGCCAGCAGCTTAGATGGTAAAACCTACAATGAGCAGTTCTTC. Amino acid sequence: CASSLDGKTYNEQFF.

The table lists this clonotype with a few counts. V gene TRBV20-1 combines with J gene TRBJ1-2; TRBD1 matches at 7 bases. Germline V CDR1 and CDR2: DFQATT, SNEGSKA (reference sequence). The CDR3 spans 13 residues. J lost 4 bases, V lost 3 bases, and 5 bases had no gene match. The CDR3 reads CSASRGRVYGYTF. As DNA, the CDR3 is TGCAGTGCTAGTAGGGGGCGCGTCTATGGCTACACCTTC.

This clonotype was recorded at least ten times. The chain uses TRBV5-1 and TRBJ2-1; 15 bases fit TRBD2. Germline CDR1 SGHRS, CDR2 YFSETQ. Trimming at V came to 10 bases and at J to 9 bases, leaving 11 bases not matched to a gene. This CDR3 is 15 amino acids long. The CDR3: CASFERTSGGGEQFF. Written as DNA, the CDR3 is TGCGCCTCGTTCGAGCGGACTAGCGGGGGGGGTGAGCAGTTCTTC.

This clonotype was observed many times. The chain employs TRBV5-1 and TRBJ2-2; D may be TRBD1 (5 bases). CDR3 length: 15 residues. Trimming took off 0 bases at V and 5 bases at J, with 11 bases between the two ends. Germline loops: CDR1 SGHRS, CDR2 YFSETQ. This CDR3 is CASSLVPGNTGELFF. In DNA, the CDR3 is TGCGCCAGCAGCTTGGTCCCAGGGAATACCGGGGAGCTGTTTTTT.

The chain is built from TRBV11-2 and TRBJ2-7; perhaps TRBD2 as D (5 bases). Germline assignment: CDR1 SGHAT and CDR2 FQNNGV. This CDR3 is built from 12 residues. The V and J ends lost 5 bases and 6 bases respectively, with 11 bases between them. The CDR3 DNA follows: TGTGCCAGCAGCGCCGGAGGTTCCGAGCAGTACTTC. Its protein product is CASSAGGSEQYF.